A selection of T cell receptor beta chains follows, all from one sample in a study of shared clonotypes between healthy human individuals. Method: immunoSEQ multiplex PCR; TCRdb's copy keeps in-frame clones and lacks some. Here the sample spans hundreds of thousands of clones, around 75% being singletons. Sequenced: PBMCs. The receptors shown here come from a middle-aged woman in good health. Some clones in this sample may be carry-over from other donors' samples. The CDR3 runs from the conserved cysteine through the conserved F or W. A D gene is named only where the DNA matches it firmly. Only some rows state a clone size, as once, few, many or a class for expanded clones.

CDR3: CASSEEGATSQPQHF
DNA: TGTGCCAGCAGTGAGGAGGGGGCAACTTCTCAGCCCCAGCATTTT
size: .
D: TRBD1
length: 15
V: TRBV6-1
J: TRBJ1-5

CDR3: CAWSMGLPYNEQFF
DNA: TGTGCCTGGAGTATGGGACTACCTTACAATGAGCAGTTCTTC
size: once
D: TRBD2
length: 14
V: TRBV30
J: TRBJ2-1

CDR3: CASSPTSGWGEQYF
DNA: TGTGCCAGCAGCCCCACTAGCGGCTGGGGTGAGCAGTACTTC
size: .
D: TRBD2
length: 14
V: TRBV7-3
J: TRBJ2-7

CDR3: CASSTRQGAQYGYTF
DNA: TGTGCCAGCAGTACGAGACAGGGGGCGCAATATGGCTACACCTTC
size: .
D: TRBD1
length: 15
V: TRBV2
J: TRBJ1-2

CDR3: CASSRGRNYGYTF
DNA: TGTGCCAGCAGTCGGGGCAGGAACTATGGCTACACCTTC
size: .
D: .
length: 13
V: TRBV27
J: TRBJ1-2

CDR3: CASSSSGRANNEQFF
DNA: TGTGCCAGCAGCTCTAGCGGGAGGGCCAACAATGAGCAGTTCTTC
size: .
D: TRBD2
length: 15
V: TRBV5-6
J: TRBJ2-1

CDR3: CASRGGGSYEQYF
DNA: TGTGCCAGCAGGGGCGGAGGGTCCTACGAGCAGTACTTC
size: .
D: .
length: 13
V: TRBV6-1
J: TRBJ2-7

CDR3: CASCGTSFNSPLHF
DNA: TGTGCCAGCTGTGGGACATCATTTAATTCACCCCTCCACTTT
size: .
D: .
length: 14
V: TRBV6-1
J: TRBJ1-6

CDR3: CASSQVTSGSTDTQYF
DNA: TGCGCCAGCAGCCAAGTGACTAGCGGGAGCACAGATACGCAGTATTTT
size: .
D: TRBD2
length: 16
V: TRBV4-3
J: TRBJ2-3

CDR3: CASSSTAILYEQYF
DNA: TGTGCCAGCAGCTCGACAGCCATTCTCTACGAGCAGTACTTC
size: once
D: .
length: 14
V: TRBV7-9
J: TRBJ2-7

CDR3: CASRGLTNEKLFF
DNA: TGTGCCAGCAGGGGGCTAACTAATGAAAAACTGTTTTTT
size: .
D: .
length: 13
V: TRBV4-2
J: TRBJ1-4

CDR3: CASSERKSYF
DNA: TGTGCCAGCAGTGAGAGGAAGTCGTACTTC
size: few
D: .
length: 10
V: TRBV6-1
J: TRBJ2-7

CDR3: CASRPQLGGTGELFF
DNA: TGTGCCAGCAGGCCACAACTAGGGGGCACCGGGGAGCTGTTTTTT
size: few
D: .
length: 15
V: TRBV28
J: TRBJ2-2

CDR3: CASSPQPLAGGSYNEQFF
DNA: TGTGCCAGCAGTCCCCAACCACTAGCGGGAGGTTCCTACAATGAGCAGTTCTTC
size: .
D: TRBD2
length: 18
V: TRBV27
J: TRBJ2-1

CDR3: CASSPLGQGLQETQYF
DNA: TGTGCCAGCTCACCACTAGGACAGGGCCTACAAGAGACCCAGTACTTC
size: .
D: TRBD1
length: 16
V: TRBV18
J: TRBJ2-5

CDR3: CASSLSRVPHTSGANVLTF
DNA: TGTGCCAGCAGTTTAAGTCGGGTCCCCCACACTTCTGGGGCCAACGTCCTGACTTTC
size: once
D: .
length: 19
V: TRBV28
J: TRBJ2-6

CDR3: CATGLVDEQFF
DNA: TGTGCCACGGGACTAGTAGATGAGCAGTTCTTC
size: few
D: TRBD2
length: 11
V: TRBV6-6
J: TRBJ2-1

CDR3: CASSPGPHAGGPSNEQFF
DNA: TGTGCCAGCTCACCAGGTCCCCATGCGGGAGGGCCCTCAAATGAGCAGTTCTTC
size: .
D: TRBD2
length: 18
V: TRBV18
J: TRBJ2-1

CDR3: CASSRRGLAGVDTQYF
DNA: TGTGCCAGCAGCCGTCGTGGACTAGCGGGAGTTGATACGCAGTATTTT
size: .
D: TRBD2
length: 16
V: TRBV5-6
J: TRBJ2-3

CDR3: CASSQSLGGTYEQYF
DNA: TGTGCCAGCAGCCAGTCCCTAGGGGGCACCTACGAGCAGTACTTC
size: .
D: TRBD1
length: 15
V: TRBV6-5
J: TRBJ2-7

CDR3: CASSSGLAANGELFF
DNA: TGTGCCAGCAGTTCGGGACTAGCTGCAAACGGGGAGCTGTTTTTT
size: .
D: TRBD2
length: 15
V: TRBV5-4
J: TRBJ2-2

CDR3: CASRAVVHQPQHF
DNA: TGTGCCAGCAGAGCCGTCGTCCATCAGCCCCAGCATTTT
size: .
D: .
length: 13
V: TRBV7-2
J: TRBJ1-5

CDR3: CASSDSAGGYNEQFF
DNA: TGTGCCAGCAGTGACTCCGCGGGAGGGTACAATGAGCAGTTCTTC
size: .
D: TRBD2
length: 15
V: TRBV6-4
J: TRBJ2-1

CDR3: CSVAITNYEQYF
DNA: TGCAGCGTTGCCATCACAAACTACGAGCAGTACTTC
size: .
D: .
length: 12
V: TRBV29-1
J: TRBJ2-7

CDR3: CASRWYQGSEAFF
DNA: TGTGCCAGCAGGTGGTACCAGGGGTCTGAAGCTTTCTTT
size: .
D: .
length: 13
V: TRBV6-5
J: TRBJ1-1

CDR3: CASSPFWLEGRNEKLFF
DNA: TGTGCCAGCTCACCGTTTTGGCTCGAGGGTAGGAATGAAAAACTGTTTTTT
size: few
D: .
length: 17
V: TRBV18
J: TRBJ1-4

CDR3: CASSLTSGRLTYNEQFF
DNA: TGTGCCAGCAGCTTGACTAGCGGACGGCTAACCTACAATGAGCAGTTCTTC
size: .
D: TRBD2
length: 17
V: TRBV5-4
J: TRBJ2-1

CDR3: CASSEQGQEPYEQYF
DNA: TGTGCCAGCAGCGAACAGGGACAGGAACCCTACGAGCAGTACTTC
size: .
D: TRBD1
length: 15
V: TRBV4-2
J: TRBJ2-7

CDR3: CASRTQGATEAFF
DNA: TGTGCCAGCAGAACCCAGGGCGCCACTGAAGCTTTCTTT
size: .
D: .
length: 13
V: TRBV25-1
J: TRBJ1-1